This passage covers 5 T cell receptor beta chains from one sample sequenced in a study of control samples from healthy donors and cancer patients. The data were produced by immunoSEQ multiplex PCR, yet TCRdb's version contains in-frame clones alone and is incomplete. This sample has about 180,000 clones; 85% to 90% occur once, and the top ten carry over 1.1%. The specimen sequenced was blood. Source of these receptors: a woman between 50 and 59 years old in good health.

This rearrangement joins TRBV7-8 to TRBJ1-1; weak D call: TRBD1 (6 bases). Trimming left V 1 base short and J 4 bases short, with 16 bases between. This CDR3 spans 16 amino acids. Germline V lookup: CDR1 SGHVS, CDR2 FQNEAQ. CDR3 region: CASSLGSRGARTEAFF. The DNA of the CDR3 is TGTGCCAGCAGCTTAGGTAGTCGGGGGGCGCGCACTGAAGCTTTCTTT. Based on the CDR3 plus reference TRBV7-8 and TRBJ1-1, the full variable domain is GAGVSQSPRYKVAKRGQDVALRCDPISGHVSLFWYQQALGQGPEFLTYFQNEAQLDKSGLPSDRFFAERPEGSVSTLKIQRTQQEDSAVYLCASSLGSRGARTEAFFGQGTRLTVV.

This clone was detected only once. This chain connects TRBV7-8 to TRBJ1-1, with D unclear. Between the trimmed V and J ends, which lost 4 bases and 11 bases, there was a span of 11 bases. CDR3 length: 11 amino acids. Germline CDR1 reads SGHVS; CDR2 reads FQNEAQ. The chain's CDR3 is CASSYGSPAFF. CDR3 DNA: TGTGCCAGCAGCTACGGCAGCCCCGCTTTCTTT.

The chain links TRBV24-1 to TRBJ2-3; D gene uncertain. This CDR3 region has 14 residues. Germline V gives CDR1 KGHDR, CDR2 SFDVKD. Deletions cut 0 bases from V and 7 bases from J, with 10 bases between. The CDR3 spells CATSDLLKSHTQYF. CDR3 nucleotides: TGTGCCACCAGTGATTTGTTGAAAAGCCATACGCAGTATTTT.

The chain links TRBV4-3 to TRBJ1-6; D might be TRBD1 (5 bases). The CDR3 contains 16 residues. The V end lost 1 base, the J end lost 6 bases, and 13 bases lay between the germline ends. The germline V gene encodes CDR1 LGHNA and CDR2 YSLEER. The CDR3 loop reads CASSQGASGGNSPLHF. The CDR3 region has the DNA TGCGCCAGCAGCCAAGGGGCCTCGGGGGGTAATTCACCCCTCCACTTT.

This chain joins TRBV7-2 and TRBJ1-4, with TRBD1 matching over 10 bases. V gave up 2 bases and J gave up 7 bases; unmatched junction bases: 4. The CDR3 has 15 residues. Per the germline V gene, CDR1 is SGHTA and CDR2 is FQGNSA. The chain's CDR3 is CASSLLGTGAEKLFF. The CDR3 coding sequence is TGTGCCAGCAGCTTATTAGGGACAGGGGCTGAAAAACTGTTTTTT.